This TCR beta chain stems from a study of T cells in Graves' hyperthyroidism and ophthalmopathy. The CDR3 has 15 residues. The ends lost 6 bases at V and 5 bases at J; junction bases unmatched: 7. From germline, CDR1 is MNHEY and CDR2 SMNVEV (reference sequence). Graves' hyperthyroidism qualified as stable when ophthalmopathy did not progress within 18 months. It was approximately 9.7 ml of fresh peripheral blood that supplied the PBMCs. Study-level findings and limits: Stable hyperthyroidism was told apart from ophthalmopathy by a model built on 13 V-J features.

TCR beta CDR3 region amplification was performed from RNA transcripts. The HTBI primer set was used in a first-round RT-PCR of the TCR CDR3. One entry per CDR3 protein results from TCRdb running MiXCR on the multiplex PCR reads. The table shows 500,000 to 650,000 distinct CDR3 sequences, with 14% occurring only once. Points on this clonotype: Its antigen is not known.

Sequencing was performed on blood. The source is a woman in her thirties or forties with Graves' hyperthyroidism. This chain uses TRBV27 with TRBJ2-3, with TRBD2 matching over 11 bases. The CDR3 protein is CASRVLAGVEDTQYF. Written as DNA, the CDR3 is TGTGCCAGCAGAGTACTAGCGGGAGTTGAAGATACGCAGTATTTT.